These 3 T cell receptor beta chains came from one sample sequenced in a study of post-analysis software for immune sequencing data. Study results and caveats: When patients were compared with controls, about five TRBV segments were more frequent, TRBV5-6, TRBV5-1 and TRBV20-1 among them.

Their recognized antigens are unknown. Every TCR beta cDNA library bore unique molecular identifiers. TCRdb used MiXCR to reprocess the PCR reads, holding one entry per CDR3 protein. Altogether 650,000 to 850,000 distinct CDR3 sequences are present, 53% being singletons, with the ten largest covering around 4.5%. The sample taken for sequencing was blood. These receptors all stem from a girl between 10 and 17 years old with multiple sclerosis.

The chain is built from TRBV29-1 and TRBJ2-4; 9 positions agree with TRBD1. Germline V gene lookup returns CDR1 SQVTM and CDR2 ANQGSEA. The CDR3 is made up of 13 amino acids. J gave up 9 bases and V 5 bases, and 8 bases lay outside the gene matches. CDR3 sequence reads: CSVQQGAMSIQYF. CDR3 coding DNA: TGCAGCGTTCAACAGGGGGCTATGAGCATTCAGTACTTC.

The rearrangement joins TRBV7-3 to TRBJ2-1; the D is unclear. CDR1 is SGHTA and CDR2 is FQGTGA in the germline V gene. The germline V and J ends were trimmed by 2 bases and 8 bases, with 7 bases remaining between them. The length of the CDR3 is 12 residues. Written as DNA, the CDR3 is TGTGCCAGCAGCTTATATGGCGATGAGCAGTTCTTC. This encodes CASSLYGDEQFF.

The V and J genes are TRBV5-1 and TRBJ2-7; 7 bases line up with TRBD2. Germline-derived CDR1 and CDR2 are SGHRS and YFSETQ. This CDR3 is built from 15 residues. Trimming took 2 bases from V and 4 from J; bases not matched to a gene: 9. The chain's CDR3 is CASSFGLVATYEQYF. CDR3 DNA sequence: TGCGCCAGCAGCTTCGGACTAGTTGCGACGTACGAGCAGTACTTC.